This T cell receptor (beta chain) was captured in a study of blood T cell repertoires in COVID-19. Study-wide background: PBMCs, B-cell-depleted T cells, or T cells were the source of the cDNA or gDNA that made up the material.

In the study's own analysis: It was from reference gene primer amplification that nucleated cell counts were estimated. Sequenced by immunoSEQ multiplex PCR; TCRdb stores in-frame clones only, minus some. D and trimming were read from the DNA, whereas the V and J calls and clone size are those reported in that table. The sample has about 170,000 clones; approximately 88% are singletons. The count of this clone is one. V was pared by 10 bases and J by 6 bases, with 18 bases between. The germline V gene has CDR1 MDHEN and CDR2 SYDVKM. The CDR3 length is 14 residues. Sequencing was carried out using peripheral blood. This clonotype was obtained from a woman of 80 years or more with active or convalescent COVID-19. V gene TRBV28 combines with J gene TRBJ1-4, with no clear D. CDR3 sequence reads: CATTDSLGHEKLFF. CDR3 DNA: TGTGCCACCACGGACTCTTTAGGGCATGAAAAACTGTTTTTT.